Below, 16 T cell receptor beta chains from the same sample are listed, as sequenced in a study (dated by TCRdb to 2014 to 2015). Library preparation was by 5' RACE. The sample was run on an Illumina MiSeq. Using fastp at Q25 and MiXCR, TCRdb reprocessed the public reads and kept productive beta chains. For every CDR3 protein sequence, its rows merge into one entry that carries the most common genes and DNA. For this sample the table gives 35,000 to 50,000 distinct CDR3 sequences, of which just under 30% were detected only once. The top ten clonotypes cover less than 4% of the sample. Sequencing used memory CD4+ T cells sorted from a lymph node. The label giving this sample's cell subset or site can be read as: memory CD4+ T cells, CD4+CD45RO+CD25-. The receptor set was obtained from a female donor with breast cancer.

This chain connects TRBV12-3 or TRBV12-4 to TRBJ2-5; 11 nucleotides align to TRBD2. CDR3 length: 16 amino acids. V lost 4 bases to trimming and J lost 5 bases; unmatched junction nucleotides: 9. As DNA, the CDR3 is TGTGCCAGCAGTTCACGTACGACTAGCGGGGATGAGACCCAGTACTTC. Encoded protein: CASSSRTTSGDETQYF.

The rearrangement uses TRBV6-6 and TRBJ1-1, with D tentatively TRBD1 (5 bases). Per the germline V gene, CDR1 is MNHNY and CDR2 is SVGAGI (reference sequence). V was shortened by 2 bases and J by 8 bases, with 18 bases between the two germline ends. This CDR3 has 15 residues. CDR3 region: CASSYSGGLSGEAFF. The CDR3 bases are TGTGCCAGCAGTTACAGCGGGGGGTTGTCAGGAGAAGCTTTCTTT.

This clonotype was recorded many times. J is TRBJ2-1 and V is TRBV29-1; TRBD2 is a possible D gene (5 bases). Germline V gene lookup returns CDR1 SQVTM and CDR2 ANQGSEA. This CDR3 is 12 amino acids long. V lost 5 bases, J lost 6 bases, and 11 bases lay in between. The CDR3 DNA reads as TGCAGCGTTACATTAAGCGGCAATGAGCAGTTCTTC. Protein product: CSVTLSGNEQFF.

The CDR3 is CAISDRNEQYF. The CDR3 DNA follows: TGTGCCATCAGTGATCGCAACGAGCAGTACTTC. The V and J genes are TRBV10-3 and TRBJ2-7; D gene ambiguous. Germline V gene lookup returns CDR1 ENHRY and CDR2 SYGVKD. This CDR3 has 11 residues. The V gene lost 3 bases and the J gene lost 5 bases, with 5 bases spanning the gap.

The V and J genes are TRBV4-1 and TRBJ2-1, with D uncertain. The CDR3 spans 11 residues. Per the germline V gene, CDR1 is MGHRA and CDR2 is YSYEKL. Trimming left V 6 bases short and J 7 bases short, with 7 bases between. The CDR3 region has the DNA TGCGCCAGCAGGGACGTGAATGAGCAGTTCTTC. Translation: CASRDVNEQFF.

The chain recombines TRBV28 with TRBJ2-1; 15 nucleotides align to TRBD2. CDR3 length equals 15 residues. Germline trimming cut 4 bases from V and 9 bases from J; bases unmatched to any gene: 4. Germline CDR1 MDHEN, CDR2 SYDVKM. CDR3 in amino acids: CASSYRGLAGGEQFF. Written as DNA, the CDR3 is TGTGCCAGCAGTTACCGGGGACTAGCGGGAGGTGAGCAGTTCTTC.

There are many counts of this clonotype. The chain employs TRBV5-1 and TRBJ2-1; 12 nucleotides line up with TRBD2. Germline V lookup: CDR1 SGHRS, CDR2 YFSETQ. With V trimmed by 4 bases and J by 7 bases, 9 bases remained unmatched. The CDR3 extends over 16 amino acids. CDR3 loop: CASSVRTSGAENEQFF. The CDR3 DNA is TGCGCCAGCAGCGTACGGACTAGCGGGGCGGAGAATGAGCAGTTCTTC. Drawing the rest from reference TRBV5-1 and TRBJ2-1, the complete variable domain is KAGVTQTPRYLIKTRGQQVTLSCSPISGHRSVSWYQQTPGQGLQFLFEYFSETQRNKGNFPGRFSGRQFSNSRSEMNVSTLELGDSALYLCASSVRTSGAENEQFFGPGTRLTVL.

This clonotype has only one observation. The CDR3: CASSPLAGYNSPLHF. CDR3 bases: TGTGCCAGCTCACCACTCGCAGGGTATAATTCACCCCTCCACTTT. The rearrangement uses TRBV18 and TRBJ1-6, with D perhaps matching TRBD1 (5 bases). Germline V gives CDR1 KGHSH, CDR2 LQKENI. Trimming took off 1 base at V and 4 bases at J, with 8 bases between the two ends. The CDR3 contains 15 residues.

The V and J genes are TRBV5-1 and TRBJ2-7; no clear D gene. Germline V gene sequence: CDR1 SGHRS, CDR2 YFSETQ. The CDR3 covers 15 residues. V was cut by 2 bases and J by 0 bases, with 12 bases left in between. In DNA form, the CDR3 reads TGCGCCAGCAGCTTAGATGATAGAAGCTCCTACGAGCAGTACTTC. Translated, it gives CASSLDDRSSYEQYF.

The CDR3 sequence is CASTRDSAYGYTF. The CDR3 region has the DNA TGTGCCAGCACACGAGATTCAGCCTATGGCTACACCTTC. This sequence joins TRBV28 and TRBJ1-2, with no clear D. The CDR3 has 13 amino acids. V shed 7 bases and J shed 4 bases, with 13 bases lying between them. The germline CDR1 and CDR2 sequences are MDHEN and SYDVKM.

This clonotype was seen a few times. This rearrangement joins TRBV12-3 or TRBV12-4 to TRBJ1-2; 7 bases line up with TRBD1. The CDR3 contains 13 residues. Unmatched junction bases numbered 3, after V lost 3 bases and J lost 5 bases. The CDR3, as DNA: TGTGCCAGCAGTTTTGGACAGGCGTATGGCTACACCTTC. This encodes CASSFGQAYGYTF.

This chain uses TRBV27 with TRBJ2-7, with TRBD2 identical over 11 bases. Germline CDR1 is MNHEY and CDR2 is SMNVEV (reference sequence). The CDR3 runs to 19 residues. V shed 5 bases and J 5 bases; nucleotides not matched to a gene: 20. CDR3 residues: CASSPSSGLAGGLGDEQYF. DNA of the CDR3: TGTGCCAGCAGTCCCTCCTCCGGGCTAGCGGGGGGCCTGGGGGACGAGCAGTACTTC.

V is TRBV4-2 and J is TRBJ2-7, with 7 bases matching TRBD1. V was clipped by 2 bases and J by 5 bases; unmatched bases: 6. CDR1 and CDR2 (germline): LGHNA, YNFKEQ. This CDR3 is built from 14 residues. The CDR3 region has the DNA TGTGCCAGCAGCCAACGGAGACAGGGAAACGAGCAGTACTTC. Translation: CASSQRRQGNEQYF.

In this sample, this clonotype turned up a few times. This sequence joins TRBV4-2 and TRBJ1-2, with D possibly matching TRBD1 (5 bases). The V and J ends lost 4 bases and 2 bases respectively, with 8 bases between them. CDR3 length: 13 residues. From germline, CDR1 is LGHNA and CDR2 YNFKEQ. CDR3 nucleotides: TGTGCCAGCAGCCTAGGGGAAAACTATGGCTACACCTTC. Translation: CASSLGENYGYTF.

The chain recombines TRBV20-1 with TRBJ2-3; 9 bases agree with TRBD1. Germline assignment: CDR1 DFQATT and CDR2 SNEGSKA (reference sequence). V gave up 6 bases and J gave up 4 bases; unmatched junction bases: 14. The CDR3 contains 16 residues. The CDR3 nucleotides read TGCAGTGCCCCGATCCAGACAGGGGGTTTCCCAGATACGCAGTATTTT. Protein: CSAPIQTGGFPDTQYF.

This chain joins TRBV5-1 and TRBJ1-1, with D possibly being TRBD1 (5 bases). Trimming took off 4 bases at V and 3 bases at J, with 13 bases between the two ends. Germline V gives CDR1 SGHRS, CDR2 YFSETQ. CDR3 length equals 14 residues. CDR3 residues: CASSEQVEDTEAFF. The CDR3 DNA sequence: TGCGCCAGCAGCGAACAGGTGGAGGACACTGAAGCTTTCTTT.